This T cell receptor beta chain was sequenced during a study of human T cells and chemical hapten exposure. About the study: Researchers reported sensitizing an approximately 2 cm by approximately 2 cm upper inner arm skin site with 2% DPC.

V trimming: 4 bases; J trimming: 1 base; junction bases outside the gene matches: 2. Germline V gives CDR1 SGHNT, CDR2 YENEEA. The CDR3 is made up of 14 amino acids. Time point reported: patch test 1, 2 weeks after DPC sensitization. Treatment described: therapeutic diphenylcyclopropenone sensitization with weekly scalp DPC. The library tagged each cDNA molecule with unique molecular identifiers. TCRdb used MiXCR to reprocess the RACE reads, holding one entry per CDR3 protein. The sample lists approximately 82,000 distinct CDR3 sequences, about 11% seen once, with 3.5% in the top ten. Findings and limits, study-wide: In comparison with controls, expanded TCRs gave rise to a significantly larger number of large CDR3 similarity clusters.

This clonotype was recorded many times. Antigen specificity is unknown. Source: whole blood, taken in connection with sensitization to the hapten diphenylcyclopropenone (DPC). The source is a woman aged 55-75 years with alopecia areata. Some clones in this sample may be carry-over from other donors' samples. J is TRBJ1-1 and V is TRBV11-3, with 8 bases fitting TRBD1. The CDR3 coding sequence is TGTGCCAGCAGCTCCGGGACAGGGAACACTGAAGCTTTCTTT. Protein: CASSSGTGNTEAFF.